One and the same sample provided the 27 T cell receptor beta chains below, sequenced in a study of T cell repertoires in cytomegalovirus infection. In TCRdb, the reads were re-called with MiXCR into one record per CDR3 protein. This table holds 400,000 or so distinct CDR3 sequences, under 40% found once. Material: PBMCs. The receptors stem from a human donor in good health (CMV status not recorded). Some clones in this sample may be carry-over from other donors' samples.

This clonotype has more than one count but fewer than ten. V and J are TRBV11-2 and TRBJ2-7, with TRBD1 identical over 8 bases. Per the germline V gene, CDR1 is SGHAT and CDR2 is FQNNGV. The CDR3 is 15 residues long. The junction had 9 bases not matched to a gene; V was cut back by 5 bases and J by 3 bases. CDR3 in amino acids: CASSDADRGGYEQYF. CDR3 nucleotide sequence: TGTGCCAGCAGCGACGCAGACAGGGGAGGCTACGAGCAGTACTTC. Full variable domain (rest looked up from reference TRBV11-2 and TRBJ2-7): EAGVAQSPRYKIIEKRQSVAFWCNPISGHATLYWYQQILGQGPKLLIQFQNNGVVDDSQLPKDRFSAERLKGVDSTLKIQPAKLEDSAVYLCASSDADRGGYEQYFGPGTRLTVT.

The chain is built from TRBV19 and TRBJ1-5; 7 positions agree with TRBD1. Per germline, CDR1 LNHDA and CDR2 SQIVND (reference sequence). This CDR3 contains 15 residues. With 1 base clipped from V and 5 bases from J, the junction kept 5 bases outside the gene matches. The CDR3 DNA reads as TGTGCCAGTAGTATAGTATCAGGGGGACATCAGCCCCAGCATTTT. This translates into CASSIVSGGHQPQHF.

V and J are TRBV15 and TRBJ1-6, with 9 bases lining up with TRBD1. Trimming at V came to 0 bases and at J to 4 bases, leaving 4 bases not matched to a gene. There are 17 residues in the CDR3. CDR1 is LNHNV and CDR2 is YYDKDF in the germline V gene (reference sequence). CDR3 bases: TGTGCCACCAGCAGAGAGGACAGGGGAAGATATAATTCACCCCTCCACTTT. Its protein product is CATSREDRGRYNSPLHF.

The rearrangement joins TRBV4-3 to TRBJ2-1; 9 nucleotides agree with TRBD1. Germline trimming cut 4 bases from V and 9 bases from J; bases unmatched to any gene: 7. The CDR3 consists of 14 residues. Germline CDR1 is LGHNA and CDR2 is YSLEER. Here the CDR3 reads CASSLGTGQGEQFF. The CDR3, as DNA: TGCGCCAGCAGCCTGGGGACAGGGCAGGGTGAGCAGTTCTTC.

With regard to this clonotype: A single base separates this from a much larger clone, so it may be a read error. V gene TRBV7-3 combines with J gene TRBJ2-1; 7 nucleotides agree with TRBD1. This CDR3 is built from 15 residues. Germline lookup yields CDR1 SGHTA and CDR2 FQGTGA. The chain's CDR3 is CASSPFGQENNEQVF. DNA for the CDR3: TGTGCCAGCAGCCCATTTGGACAGGAGAACAATGAGCAGGTCTTC.

The V call is TRBV7-6, the J call TRBJ2-3, with 11 bases fitting TRBD2. The CDR3 loop spans 16 amino acids. The germline CDR1 and CDR2 sequences are SGHVS and FNYEAQ. V shed 6 bases, J shed 2 bases, and the junction held 7 bases outside the gene matches. DNA for the CDR3: TGTGCCAGCAGGGATCTAGCGGGGGGCCTCACAGATACGCAGTATTTT. It specifies CASRDLAGGLTDTQYF.

The CDR3: CASSPPVGQRDNEQFF. The CDR3 DNA is TGTGCCAGCTCACCACCTGTCGGACAGAGAGACAATGAGCAGTTCTTC. The V call is TRBV18, the J call TRBJ2-1, with TRBD1 as a possible D gene (6 bases). The CDR3 totals 16 residues. Trimming took 0 bases from V and 5 from J, leaving 14 bases between them. Germline loops: CDR1 KGHSH, CDR2 LQKENI.

The V call is TRBV7-9, the J call TRBJ2-7, with 10 bases matching TRBD1. The CDR3 spans 15 residues. Germline lookup yields CDR1 SEHNR and CDR2 FQNEAQ (reference sequence). Trimming removed 4 bases from V and 2 bases from J; junction bases left unmatched: 5. The CDR3 DNA follows: TGTGCCAGCAGCTCAGACAGGGGGCTAGCCTACGAGCAGTACTTC. Protein sequence: CASSSDRGLAYEQYF.

This chain joins TRBV11-2 and TRBJ2-7; TRBD1 or TRBD2 may be the D gene (5 bases each). The CDR3 is made up of 17 amino acids. Trimming left V 1 base short and J 0 bases short, with 16 bases between. The germline CDR1 and CDR2 sequences are SGHAT and FQNNGV. CDR3: CASSLAGGAGSSYEQYF. As DNA, the CDR3 is TGTGCCAGCAGCTTAGCGGGTGGGGCAGGGAGCTCCTACGAGCAGTACTTC.

This rearrangement joins TRBV15 to TRBJ1-2; the match to TRBD1 covers 12 bases. The V gene end was trimmed by 3 bases and the J gene end by 2 bases; junction bases not matched to a gene: 4. CDR3 length: 16 amino acids. Germline loops: CDR1 LNHNV, CDR2 YYDKDF (reference sequence). The CDR3: CATSSLGQGANYGYTF. CDR3 nucleotide sequence: TGTGCCACCAGCAGCCTGGGACAGGGGGCAAACTATGGCTACACCTTC. The whole variable domain, filled in from reference TRBV15 and TRBJ1-2, reads DAMVIQNPRYQVTQFGKPVTLSCSQTLNHNVMYWYQQKSSQAPKLLFHYYDKDFNNEADTPDNFQSRRPNTSFCFLDIRSPGLGDTAMYLCATSSLGQGANYGYTFGSGTRLTVV.

This chain uses TRBV27 with TRBJ2-7; possibly TRBD1 for D (6 bases). V lost 6 bases and J 7 bases, leaving 13 bases between the germline ends. The CDR3 runs 12 residues. The germline gives CDR1 MNHEY, CDR2 SMNVEV (reference sequence). As DNA, the CDR3 is TGTGCCAGCAGCATTCTAGGGGGAGAGCAGTACTTC. It codes for CASSILGGEQYF.

This clonotype has ten or more counts. V and J are TRBV11-2 and TRBJ2-1; no reliable D call. The ends were cut back, 5 bases at V and 2 bases at J, with 1 base in the middle. There are 11 residues in the CDR3. Germline loops: CDR1 SGHAT, CDR2 FQNNGV. The CDR3 DNA reads as TGTGCCAGCAGCGCCTACAATGAGCAGTTCTTC. Protein: CASSAYNEQFF.

The rearrangement joins TRBV5-5 to TRBJ1-6; D is unresolved. Trimming cost V 0 bases and J 0 bases, with 13 bases left between them. CDR3 length: 18 residues. From germline, CDR1 is SGHKS and CDR2 YYEKEE (reference sequence). The CDR3 here is CASSLDGPTSSYNSPLHF. CDR3 nucleotide sequence: TGTGCCAGCAGCTTGGACGGTCCTACGAGCTCCTATAATTCACCCCTCCACTTT.

This clonotype was observed a few times. The J gene is TRBJ2-2, the V gene TRBV7-6, with D possibly being TRBD1 (6 bases). CDR1 SGHVS and CDR2 FNYEAQ come from the germline V gene. Trimming took 3 bases from V and 3 from J, leaving 8 bases between them. The CDR3 runs 14 residues. CDR3 loop: CASSFGGYTGELFF. DNA of the CDR3: TGTGCCAGCAGCTTTGGGGGCTACACCGGGGAGCTGTTTTTT.

This clonotype was observed a few times. This sequence joins TRBV9 and TRBJ1-2; 11 bases agree with TRBD1. Germline CDR1 and CDR2: SGDLS and YYNGEE. The CDR3 is 15 amino acids. V trimming: 3 bases; J trimming: 4 bases; junction bases outside the gene matches: 5. In nucleotides, the CDR3 is TGTGCCAGCAGCGAGCGGACAGGGGGCAGCTATGGCTACACCTTC. Amino acids: CASSERTGGSYGYTF. The full variable domain, rest sourced from reference TRBV9 and TRBJ1-2, is DSGVTQTPKHLITATGQRVTLRCSPRSGDLSVYWYQQSLDQGLQFLIQYYNGEERAKGNILERFSAQQFPDLHSELNLSSLELGDSALYFCASSERTGGSYGYTFGSGTRLTVV.

This clonotype was seen ten or more times. The rearrangement links TRBV7-9 to TRBJ1-4; TRBD1 matches at 7 bases. The germline V gene encodes CDR1 SEHNR and CDR2 FQNEAQ (reference sequence). The CDR3 is 17 residues long. V lost 5 bases, J lost 7 bases, and 16 bases stayed unmatched. In nucleotides, the CDR3 is TGTGCCAGCAGCGCTAGCGGGACAGACCTCTTGGGTGAAAAACTGTTTTTT. Its protein product is CASSASGTDLLGEKLFF.

This clonotype was seen a few times. The chain has TRBV3-1 and TRBJ2-5; D possibly uses TRBD1 or TRBD2 (5 bases each). The CDR3 runs to 15 residues. Per the germline V gene, CDR1 is LGHDT and CDR2 is YNNKEL (reference sequence). With 0 bases removed from V and 3 bases from J, the gap between germline ends came to 11 bases. CDR3 sequence (DNA): TGTGCCAGCAGCCAAGACGGGACGGAGGAAGAGACCCAGTACTTC. Its protein product is CASSQDGTEEETQYF.

In this sample, this clonotype turned up many times. The genes are TRBV6-5 and TRBJ1-1; the match to TRBD1 covers 7 bases. From germline, CDR1 is MNHEY and CDR2 SVGAGI. CDR3 length: 16 amino acids. Trimming cost V 0 bases and J 2 bases; bases outside gene matches: 6. As DNA, the CDR3 is TGTGCCAGCAGTTACTCTTGGACAGGACCTAACACTGAAGCTTTCTTT. Encoded protein: CASSYSWTGPNTEAFF.

This clonotype showed up many times. The chain employs TRBV11-2 and TRBJ2-3, with TRBD2 matching over 7 bases. Germline V gives CDR1 SGHAT, CDR2 FQNNGV. The CDR3 is made up of 14 amino acids. Trimming took 5 bases from V and 5 from J; bases not matched to a gene: 7. The CDR3 region is CASSAWGGGDTQYF. In DNA, the CDR3 is TGTGCCAGCAGCGCCTGGGGGGGGGGAGATACGCAGTATTTT.

This sequence joins TRBV30 and TRBJ1-1; D uncertain. The CDR3 has 13 amino acids. V dropped 4 bases and J dropped 1 base, with 10 bases sitting between them. Germline values: CDR1 GTSNPN, CDR2 SVGIG (reference sequence). This CDR3 reads CAWTPLGNTEAFF. CDR3 bases: TGTGCCTGGACGCCCTTGGGGAACACTGAAGCTTTCTTT.

The rearrangement joins TRBV4-1 to TRBJ2-3, with D tentatively TRBD1 (7 bases). The CDR3 runs to 13 residues. The V end lost 9 bases, the J end lost 6 bases, and 16 bases lay between the germline ends. CDR1 is MGHRA and CDR2 is YSYEKL in the germline V gene. The CDR3 DNA reads TGCGCCAGTTCCACAGGGGAGGTGGATACGCAGTATTTT. It encodes CASSTGEVDTQYF.

The V call is TRBV28, the J call TRBJ1-5; D is undetermined. Germline loops: CDR1 MDHEN, CDR2 SYDVKM. This CDR3 is 15 amino acids long. The V gene lost 3 bases and the J gene lost 2 bases, with 11 bases spanning the gap. The CDR3 reads CASSFRGLGNQPQHF. Written as DNA, the CDR3 is TGTGCCAGCAGTTTTCGAGGATTAGGCAATCAGCCCCAGCATTTT.

This clonotype was seen repeatedly, ten times or more. The CDR3 sequence: CASSLDRKSSYNEQFF. CDR3 DNA sequence: TGTGCCAGCAGCTTAGATCGTAAGAGCTCCTACAATGAGCAGTTCTTC. The rearrangement joins TRBV7-6 to TRBJ2-1; D gene ambiguous. Trimming cost V 1 base and J 0 bases, with 10 bases left between them. Germline CDR1 and CDR2: SGHVS and FNYEAQ. The CDR3 length is 16 residues.

The CDR3 DNA is TGTGCCAGCAGTTTCCCCGAAGGGGTATTTGGGGATGGCTACACCTTC. It encodes CASSFPEGVFGDGYTF. The chain carries TRBV28 and TRBJ1-2; D is possibly TRBD1 (5 bases). Between the trimmed V and J ends, which lost 3 bases and 6 bases, there was a span of 20 bases. This CDR3 comprises 16 residues. Germline V gives CDR1 MDHEN, CDR2 SYDVKM.

In its sample, this clonotype was seen a few times. The gene calls are TRBV12-3 or TRBV12-4 and TRBJ1-2; 7 bases line up with TRBD1. Trimming took 5 bases from V and 4 from J; bases not matched to a gene: 1. The CDR3 contains 12 residues. The CDR3 spells CASSTGVYGYTF. The CDR3, as DNA: TGTGCCAGCAGTACAGGGGTCTATGGCTACACCTTC.

This clonotype was detected ten times or more. The V gene is TRBV7-2, the J gene TRBJ1-1; D not certain. V was shortened by 1 base and J by 4 bases, with 13 bases between the two germline ends. The germline CDR1 and CDR2 sequences are SGHTA and FQGNSA. This CDR3 has 15 residues. The CDR3 coding sequence is TGTGCCAGCAGCTTAGGCGGAGCCTCGGGCACTGAAGCTTTCTTT. Its translation is CASSLGGASGTEAFF.

This clonotype has just a few counts. V gene TRBV19 combines with J gene TRBJ1-1, with D uncertain. CDR1 LNHDA and CDR2 SQIVND come from the germline V gene (reference sequence). This CDR3 spans 14 amino acids. The germline V and J ends were trimmed by 6 bases and 2 bases, with 13 bases remaining between them. Here the CDR3 reads CASRGWAVNTEAFF. The CDR3 nucleotides are TGTGCCAGTAGAGGTTGGGCAGTTAACACTGAAGCTTTCTTT.